This passage covers 23 T cell receptor beta chains from one sample sequenced in a study of blood T cell repertoires in COVID-19. Clones were sequenced by immunoSEQ multiplex PCR, and TCRdb holds only the in-frame ones, with some missing. This sample carries roughly 200,000 clones, 84% of them seen once, and the ten largest clones take about 13%. Sequencing used peripheral blood. The receptor source for this set is a human donor in a cohort sampled during active COVID-19.

This clone was seen many times. The gene calls are TRBV18 and TRBJ1-1; D remains unclear. This CDR3 has 12 residues. V lost 6 bases, J lost 2 bases, and 7 bases lay in between. Germline loops: CDR1 KGHSH, CDR2 LQKENI. Here the CDR3 reads CASSTGNTEAFF. DNA for the CDR3: TGTGCCAGCTCCACGGGTAACACTGAAGCTTTCTTT.

This rearrangement joins TRBV6-5 to TRBJ2-2; a possible D gene is TRBD2 (5 bases). Germline V gene lookup returns CDR1 MNHEY and CDR2 SVGAGI. This CDR3 spans 14 amino acids. V lost 7 bases, J lost 0 bases, and 9 bases lay in between. CDR3 bases: TGTGCCAGCACCTTTAGCGCGAACACCGGGGAGCTGTTTTTT. Translation gives CASTFSANTGELFF.

The chain recombines TRBV28 with TRBJ1-5; 9 bases agree with TRBD1. CDR1 and CDR2 (germline): MDHEN, SYDVKM. The CDR3 length is 14 residues. V trimming: 3 bases; J trimming: 4 bases; junction bases outside the gene matches: 1. CDR3 sequence (DNA): TGTGCCAGCAGTTTCGGGACAGGGAATCAGCCCCAGCATTTT. Amino acid sequence: CASSFGTGNQPQHF.

This chain connects TRBV5-6 to TRBJ2-1, with unresolved D. Germline loops: CDR1 SGHDT, CDR2 YYEEEE. Deletions cut 0 bases from V and 6 bases from J, with 7 bases between. The CDR3 totals 13 residues. CDR3 residues: CASSLGWLNEQFF. The CDR3 DNA reads TGTGCCAGCAGCTTGGGCTGGCTCAATGAGCAGTTCTTC. The full variable domain, rest sourced from reference TRBV5-6 and TRBJ2-1, is DAGVTQSPTHLIKTRGQQVTLRCSPKSGHDTVSWYQQALGQGPQFIFQYYEEEERQRGNFPDRFSGHQFPNYSSELNVNALLLGDSALYLCASSLGWLNEQFFGPGTRLTVL.

This chain uses TRBV7-9 with TRBJ2-7; TRBD1 matches 7 bases. The CDR3 contains 11 residues. V dropped 5 bases and J dropped 7; count of bases not matched to a gene: 2. Germline V gene lookup returns CDR1 SEHNR and CDR2 FQNEAQ (reference sequence). This CDR3 reads CASSKTGEQYF. DNA for the CDR3: TGTGCCAGCAGCAAGACAGGGGAGCAGTACTTC.

V is TRBV18 and J is TRBJ2-1; the match to TRBD2 covers 15 bases. The CDR3 spans 17 residues. The germline V gene encodes CDR1 KGHSH and CDR2 LQKENI. After removal of 2 bases from V and 10 bases from J, the junction contained 9 bases not matched to a gene. CDR3 sequence (DNA): TGTGCCAGCTCACCAACCGGACTAGCGGGAGGGTCCGCAGAGCAGTTCTTC. Amino acids: CASSPTGLAGGSAEQFF.

This chain links TRBV28 with TRBJ2-1, with D possibly matching TRBD2 (6 bases). Germline V CDR1 and CDR2: MDHEN, SYDVKM. This CDR3 spans 16 amino acids. The V gene lost 3 bases and the J gene lost 3 bases, with 15 bases spanning the gap. The CDR3 sequence is CASSFNSRRGYNEQFF. Here the CDR3 DNA reads TGTGCCAGCAGTTTTAATAGTAGGAGGGGCTACAATGAGCAGTTCTTC. The full variable domain, rest sourced from reference TRBV28 and TRBJ2-1, is DVKVTQSSRYLVKRTGEKVFLECVQDMDHENMFWYRQDPGLGLRLIYFSYDVKMKEKGDIPEGYSVSREKKERFSLILESASTNQTSMYLCASSFNSRRGYNEQFFGPGTRLTVL.

The CDR3 DNA follows: TGTGCCAGCTCAACCACCATAGGGGTGAACACTGAAGCTTTCTTT. It yields the protein CASSTTIGVNTEAFF. The chain combines TRBV18 with TRBJ1-1, with D possibly being TRBD1 (5 bases). Trimming cost V 5 bases and J 0 bases, with 13 bases left between them. Germline V gene data show CDR1 as KGHSH and CDR2 as LQKENI. The CDR3 extends over 15 amino acids.

The chain joins TRBV7-9 to TRBJ2-1; the match to TRBD1 covers 8 bases. The CDR3 is made up of 15 amino acids. J was trimmed by 5 bases and V by 3 bases; bases with no gene match: 6. Germline CDR1 and CDR2: SEHNR and FQNEAQ (reference sequence). CDR3 amino acids: CASSFRDRLHNEQFF. Written as DNA, the CDR3 is TGTGCCAGCAGCTTCCGGGACAGGCTACACAATGAGCAGTTCTTC.

The chain has TRBV27 and TRBJ2-1; 16 bases fit TRBD2. This CDR3 is built from 18 residues. Germline V gives CDR1 MNHEY, CDR2 SMNVEV (reference sequence). V lost 8 bases and J lost 9; bases outside the gene matches: 16. The CDR3 is CASAKGLAGGPGSREQFF. CDR3 sequence (DNA): TGTGCCAGCGCGAAGGGACTAGCGGGAGGGCCGGGGTCGCGTGAGCAGTTCTTC.

V gene TRBV19 combines with J gene TRBJ2-3, with D possibly being TRBD1 (5 bases). Germline lookup yields CDR1 LNHDA and CDR2 SQIVND (reference sequence). V lost 0 bases and J 0 bases, leaving 10 bases between the germline ends. The CDR3 length is 16 residues. The CDR3 bases are TGTGCCAGTAGTATAGATGGGGCGGCGAGCACAGATACGCAGTATTTT. It codes for CASSIDGAASTDTQYF. The whole variable domain, remainder taken from reference TRBV19 and TRBJ2-3, is DGGITQSPKYLFRKEGQNVTLSCEQNLNHDAMYWYRQDPGQGLRLIYYSQIVNDFQKGDIAEGYSVSREKKESFPLTVTSAQKNPTAFYLCASSIDGAASTDTQYFGPGTRLTVL.

The chain links TRBV14 to TRBJ1-6, with a tentative D call TRBD1 (5 bases). The V gene's germline CDR1 is SGHDN and CDR2 FVKESK. V dropped 6 bases and J dropped 4 bases, with 10 bases sitting between them. There are 14 residues in the CDR3. The CDR3 sequence is CASSPGQYNSPLHF. The DNA of the CDR3 is TGTGCCAGCAGTCCTGGACAATATAATTCACCCCTCCACTTT.

V is TRBV7-8 and J is TRBJ2-7; TRBD1 matches 9 bases. The length of the CDR3 is 16 residues. Germline trimming cut 5 bases from V and 2 bases from J; bases unmatched to any gene: 10. CDR1 SGHVS and CDR2 FQNEAQ come from the germline V gene. In DNA, the CDR3 is TGTGCCAGCAGCGGAACCGGGACAGGGCCGCCCTACGAGCAGTACTTC. Translation gives CASSGTGTGPPYEQYF.

V and J are TRBV28 and TRBJ1-1, with D uncertain. CDR3 length: 14 residues. Germline CDR1 MDHEN, CDR2 SYDVKM. V was trimmed by 4 bases and J by 5 bases, leaving 14 bases between them. The CDR3 region has the DNA TGTGCCAGCAGTTCGCCAGGCCCCCGGACTGAAGCTTTCTTT. Its translation is CASSSPGPRTEAFF.

The chain employs TRBV6-6 and TRBJ2-2, with 7 bases matching TRBD2. The trim removed 5 bases at V and 4 bases at J, leaving 13 bases unmatched. The germline V gene has CDR1 MNHNY and CDR2 SVGAGI (reference sequence). This CDR3 region has 17 residues. Here the CDR3 reads CASSPTPCGSCTGELFF. The CDR3 region has the DNA TGTGCCAGCAGTCCCACCCCATGCGGGAGTTGCACCGGGGAGCTGTTTTTT.

The V gene is TRBV5-1, the J gene TRBJ1-4; D remains ambiguous. V lost 2 bases to trimming and J lost 0 bases, with 11 bases between them. CDR1 is SGHRS, CDR2 YFSETQ, per germline. The CDR3 extends over 16 amino acids. CDR3: CASSLWRASTNEKLFF. The CDR3 DNA sequence: TGCGCCAGCAGCTTATGGAGGGCCTCAACTAATGAAAAACTGTTTTTT.

CDR3 nucleotides: TGTGCCAGCTCCTGGGGGGTGAACACCGGGGAGCTGTTTTTT. This sequence encodes CASSWGVNTGELFF. The J gene is TRBJ2-2, the V gene TRBV3-1 (or the pseudogene TRBV3-2); TRBD2 is a possible D gene (6 bases). The V and J ends lost 8 bases and 1 base respectively, with 11 bases between them. This CDR3 has 14 amino acids. Germline V lookup: CDR1 LGHDT, CDR2 YNNKEL (reference sequence).

This clone occurred many times. The chain carries TRBV7-9 and TRBJ2-1; TRBD2 matches 11 bases. The J segment lost 2 bases and the V segment lost 0 bases, leaving 3 bases of the junction unmatched. The CDR3 has 17 residues. CDR1 SEHNR and CDR2 FQNEAQ come from the germline V gene (reference sequence). CDR3 amino acids: CASSLAPGLAAYNEQFF. CDR3 bases: TGTGCCAGCAGCTTAGCTCCGGGACTAGCGGCCTACAATGAGCAGTTCTTC. Drawing the rest from reference TRBV7-9 and TRBJ2-1, the complete variable domain is DTGVSQNPRHKITKRGQNVTFRCDPISEHNRLYWYRQTLGQGPEFLTYFQNEAQLEKSRLLSDRFSAERPKGSFSTLEIQRTEQGDSAMYLCASSLAPGLAAYNEQFFGPGTRLTVL.

The V and J genes are TRBV7-8 and TRBJ1-4; D not certain. Germline CDR1 is SGHVS and CDR2 is FQNEAQ. Trimming pared 3 bases from V and 0 bases from J, leaving 14 bases between. The CDR3 length is 17 residues. CDR3 in amino acids: CASSFTRTTATNEKLFF. CDR3 nucleotides: TGTGCCAGCAGCTTCACGAGAACCACTGCAACTAATGAAAAACTGTTTTTT.

The chain couples TRBV19 to TRBJ1-5; 9 bases are a match to TRBD1. Per germline, CDR1 LNHDA and CDR2 SQIVND (reference sequence). The CDR3 loop spans 19 amino acids. V was pared by 4 bases and J by 0 bases, with 13 bases of the junction left unmatched. The CDR3 is CASSNTGTGLRYSNQPQHF. The CDR3 bases are TGTGCCAGTAGTAACACCGGGACAGGGCTTCGGTATAGCAATCAGCCCCAGCATTTT.

J is TRBJ2-1 and V is TRBV7-9, with TRBD2 identical over 13 bases. Germline CDR1 SEHNR, CDR2 FQNEAQ (reference sequence). This CDR3 is 16 amino acids long. The V and J ends lost 5 bases and 6 bases, in that order; junction bases with no gene match: 7. DNA of the CDR3: TGTGCCAGCAGCACAAGTACTAGCGGGAGGGCCAATGAGCAGTTCTTC. It encodes CASSTSTSGRANEQFF.

This sequence joins TRBV4-1 and TRBJ1-1; the match to TRBD1 covers 7 bases. From germline, CDR1 is MGHRA and CDR2 YSYEKL. The CDR3 runs to 12 residues. After removal of 4 bases from V and 7 bases from J, the junction contained 3 bases not matched to a gene. For the CDR3, the DNA is TGCGCCAGCAGCCCCACAGGGGATGAAGCTTTCTTT. It encodes CASSPTGDEAFF.

The chain uses TRBV28 and TRBJ2-1; a possible D gene is TRBD2 (5 bases). The CDR3 is made up of 15 amino acids. Trimming took off 3 bases at V and 3 bases at J, with 12 bases between the two ends. Germline V gives CDR1 MDHEN, CDR2 SYDVKM. Here the CDR3 reads CASSLREGHYNEQFF. Here the CDR3 DNA reads TGTGCCAGCAGTTTGCGAGAGGGCCACTACAATGAGCAGTTCTTC.